The clone carrying this T cell receptor (beta chain) was seen only a few times. Its antigen remains unidentified. Generated by immunoSEQ multiplex PCR, the TCRdb table keeps only in-frame clones and is missing some. The data show 95,000 to 150,000 clones, more than 80% seen once. The data stem from a study of T cell responses to AZD1222 COVID-19 vaccine. This CDR3 region has 14 residues. Trimming cost V 3 bases and J 9 bases, with 15 bases left between them. Looked up from germline, CDR1 is LGHDT and CDR2 is YNNKEL (reference sequence). General study points: It should be noted that donors were predominantly white British and more often female, and clonal diversity was possibly underestimated.

The sequences come from peripheral blood, collected 28 days after the second AZD1222 dose. This TCR came from an adult who received the AZD1222 COVID-19 vaccine. V and J are TRBV3-1 (or the pseudogene TRBV3-2) and TRBJ1-5, with TRBD1 as a possible D gene (5 bases). CDR3 loop: CASSHQGTVAPQHF. The DNA of the CDR3 is TGTGCCAGCAGCCATCAGGGTACCGTCGCGCCCCAGCATTTT.